These 21 T cell receptor beta chains came from one sample sequenced in a study of OX40 agonist ivuxolimab in advanced cancers. TCRdb's copy holds only in-frame clones and misses some; the assay was immunoSEQ multiplex PCR. The sample includes some 22,000 clones, over 80% of them seen just once. Source: CD4+ or CD8+ T cells sorted from blood, taken in a trial of the OX40 agonist ivuxolimab. Receptor source: an adult with an advanced solid tumor such as melanoma, head and neck, liver or kidney cancer.

V gene TRBV7-2 combines with J gene TRBJ2-1, with D perhaps being TRBD1 or TRBD2 (5 bases each). The CDR3 runs 15 residues. Germline V CDR1 and CDR2: SGHTA, FQGNSA. Trimming removed 1 base from V and 4 bases from J, with 11 bases in between. The chain's CDR3 is CASSLGDPRYNEQFF. In DNA, the CDR3 is TGTGCCAGCAGCTTAGGGGACCCACGTTACAATGAGCAGTTCTTC.

The chain combines TRBV15 with TRBJ1-4; 8 bases are shared with TRBD1. Per germline, CDR1 LNHNV and CDR2 YYDKDF (reference sequence). Losses at the gene ends were 4 bases for V and 8 bases for J; bases not matched to a gene: 6. This CDR3 is 14 amino acids long. The CDR3 here is CATSIGRGLEKLFF. The CDR3 nucleotides are TGTGCCACCAGCATCGGCAGGGGGCTCGAAAAACTGTTTTTT.

The chain has TRBV7-9 and TRBJ2-3, with D perhaps TRBD1 or TRBD2 (5 bases each). CDR3 length: 15 amino acids. The germline V and J ends were trimmed by 0 bases and 0 bases, with 7 bases remaining between them. Germline CDR1 SEHNR, CDR2 FQNEAQ (reference sequence). CDR3 loop: CASSLAGPSTDTQYF. For the CDR3, the DNA is TGTGCCAGCAGCTTAGCGGGACCAAGCACAGATACGCAGTATTTT.

This chain joins TRBV7-3 and TRBJ2-7; a weak D match, TRBD2 (5 bases). Trimming shortened V by 1 base and J by 9 bases, and 19 bases separated the two germline ends. This CDR3 is 15 amino acids long. Germline V gene lookup returns CDR1 SGHTA and CDR2 FQGTGA. The CDR3 nucleotides are TGTGCCAGCAGCTTAAATACCCCGGGAACGTCGGTGCAGTACTTC. Amino acids: CASSLNTPGTSVQYF.

The V and J genes are TRBV28 and TRBJ2-1, with no clear D. The germline CDR1 and CDR2 sequences are MDHEN and SYDVKM. The CDR3 extends over 12 amino acids. V was shortened by 5 bases and J by 7 bases, with 9 bases between the two germline ends. The CDR3 here is CASSKQRNEQFF. The CDR3 DNA sequence: TGTGCCAGCAGTAAGCAACGAAATGAGCAGTTCTTC.

This chain connects TRBV30 to TRBJ2-2; a weak D match, TRBD2 (5 bases). The CDR3 is 16 residues long. Trimming took 0 bases from V and 0 from J, leaving 11 bases between them. CDR1 is GTSNPN, CDR2 SVGIG, per germline (reference sequence). The CDR3 reads CAWSVLGAANTGELFF. The CDR3, as DNA: TGTGCCTGGAGTGTACTCGGAGCGGCGAACACCGGGGAGCTGTTTTTT.

The chain joins TRBV29-1 to TRBJ1-1; 8 positions agree with TRBD1. Losses at the gene ends were 4 bases for V and 0 bases for J; bases not matched to a gene: 7. The CDR3 totals 15 residues. Germline V gene data show CDR1 as SQVTM and CDR2 as ANQGSEA. CDR3 region: CSVGTGSLMNTEAFF. DNA for the CDR3: TGCAGCGTTGGGACAGGGAGTCTTATGAACACTGAAGCTTTCTTT.

This clone was observed a few times. The chain links TRBV10-3 to TRBJ1-5, with D hard to call. The CDR3 is made up of 12 amino acids. With 4 bases removed from V and 2 bases from J, the gap between germline ends came to 3 bases. Germline V lookup: CDR1 ENHRY, CDR2 SYGVKD. Here the CDR3 reads CAISAGNQPQHF. The CDR3 DNA reads TGTGCCATCAGTGCGGGCAATCAGCCCCAGCATTTT.

Worth noting for this clone: Distinct nucleotide sequences in the sample also encode this CDR3. The chain joins TRBV18 to TRBJ2-1; 15 nucleotides line up with TRBD2. The CDR3 runs 15 residues. Unmatched junction bases numbered 2, after V lost 3 bases and J lost 8 bases. The germline V gene has CDR1 KGHSH and CDR2 LQKENI. For the CDR3, the DNA is TGTGCCAGCTCACCGGGACTAGCGGGAGGAGATGAGCAGTTCTTC. This translates into CASSPGLAGGDEQFF.

This CDR3 is CASSLGQGAYEQYF. Here the CDR3 DNA reads TGTGCCAGCAGTCTTGGACAGGGGGCCTACGAGCAGTACTTC. The rearrangement uses TRBV7-3 and TRBJ2-5; 10 bases are a match to TRBD1. Near its end, the DNA agrees better with TRBJ2-7, so the J call may be wrong. CDR3 length: 14 residues. Germline V CDR1 and CDR2: SGHTA, FQGTGA.

The chain recombines TRBV11-1 with TRBJ2-1, with 13 bases lining up with TRBD2. This CDR3 region has 16 residues. CDR1 is SGHAT and CDR2 is FQDESV in the germline V gene (reference sequence). The V and J ends lost 5 bases and 8 bases, in that order; junction bases with no gene match: 9. The CDR3 sequence is CASSRGRTSGSDEQFF. In DNA, the CDR3 is TGTGCCAGCAGCCGAGGGAGGACTAGCGGGAGCGATGAGCAGTTCTTC. The whole variable domain, filled in from reference TRBV11-1 and TRBJ2-1, reads EAEVAQSPRYKITEKSQAVAFWCDPISGHATLYWYRQILGQGPELLVQFQDESVVDDSQLPKDRFSAERLKGVDSTLKIQPAELGDSAMYLCASSRGRTSGSDEQFFGPGTRLTVL.

This chain connects TRBV28 to TRBJ1-1; D might be TRBD1 (6 bases). The CDR3 is 13 amino acids. In germline, CDR1 is MDHEN, CDR2 SYDVKM. The V end lost 6 bases, the J end lost 1 base, and 9 bases lay between the germline ends. For the CDR3, the DNA is TGTGCCAGCAGGTCGGGACAGAACACTGAAGCTTTCTTT. Translated: CASRSGQNTEAFF.

This sequence joins TRBV28 and TRBJ2-1; D possibly corresponds to TRBD1 (5 bases). The germline CDR1 and CDR2 sequences are MDHEN and SYDVKM. CDR3 length: 15 residues. V lost 7 bases and J lost 3, with 16 bases in between. CDR3 sequence reads: CASTPTGASYNEQFF. For the CDR3, the DNA is TGTGCCAGCACCCCCACAGGTGCGAGCTACAATGAGCAGTTCTTC.

The chain recombines TRBV19 with TRBJ2-2; 13 bases are shared with TRBD2. CDR3 size: 18 residues. Germline CDR1 reads LNHDA; CDR2 reads SQIVND (reference sequence). Trimming cost V 5 bases and J 4 bases; bases outside gene matches: 10. The CDR3 DNA sequence: TGTGCCAGTAGTTCAAGACTAGCGGGAGGATCGAGCACCGGGGAGCTGTTTTTT. This encodes CASSSRLAGGSSTGELFF. The complete variable domain, with remaining parts taken from reference TRBV19 and TRBJ2-2, reads DGGITQSPKYLFRKEGQNVTLSCEQNLNHDAMYWYRQDPGQGLRLIYYSQIVNDFQKGDIAEGYSVSREKKESFPLTVTSAQKNPTAFYLCASSSRLAGGSSTGELFFGEGSRLTVL.

The rearrangement joins TRBV15 to TRBJ2-3; D is ambiguous. V lost 1 base, J lost 9 bases, and 20 bases lay in between. This CDR3 is built from 16 residues. The germline CDR1 and CDR2 sequences are LNHNV and YYDKDF (reference sequence). Here the CDR3 reads CATSRVMTAEDRTQYF. CDR3 in DNA: TGTGCCACCAGCAGAGTGATGACGGCCGAGGATCGAACGCAGTATTTT.

The chain carries TRBV18 and TRBJ1-4; D not resolved. Trimming took 0 bases from V and 5 from J, leaving 7 bases between them. Germline V gene lookup returns CDR1 KGHSH and CDR2 LQKENI. This CDR3 has 14 residues. CDR3 nucleotide sequence: TGTGCCAGCTCACCACCCGGGTCCAATGAAAAACTGTTTTTT. Its protein is CASSPPGSNEKLFF.

V usage is TRBV19 and J usage is TRBJ2-5; the D is unclear. There are 14 residues in the CDR3. Germline CDR1 reads LNHDA; CDR2 reads SQIVND (reference sequence). The germline V and J ends were trimmed by 2 bases and 5 bases, with 12 bases remaining between them. CDR3 nucleotide sequence: TGTGCCAGTAGTATATCTTCAGCGTCGGAGACCCAGTACTTC. Amino acids: CASSISSASETQYF. The whole variable domain, remainder taken from reference TRBV19 and TRBJ2-5, is DGGITQSPKYLFRKEGQNVTLSCEQNLNHDAMYWYRQDPGQGLRLIYYSQIVNDFQKGDIAEGYSVSREKKESFPLTVTSAQKNPTAFYLCASSISSASETQYFGPGTRLLVL.

Only one count was recorded for this clone. This sequence joins TRBV5-1 and TRBJ2-7; D ambiguous. Trimming left V 3 bases short and J 7 bases short, with 11 bases between. This CDR3 region has 12 residues. The germline V gene encodes CDR1 SGHRS and CDR2 YFSETQ. This CDR3 reads CASSSPVGEQYF. The CDR3 DNA reads TGCGCCAGCAGCTCACCTGTGGGGGAGCAGTACTTC.

This clone has just one count. V is TRBV6-5 and J is TRBJ1-2; D call uncertain. CDR1 MNHEY and CDR2 SVGAGI come from the germline V gene. This CDR3 comprises 13 residues. V lost 6 bases, J lost 3 bases, and 11 bases lay in between. DNA for the CDR3: TGTGCCAGCAGAAATCCATGGGACTATGGCTACACCTTC. Amino acid sequence: CASRNPWDYGYTF.

The chain uses TRBV29-1 and TRBJ2-1; possible D gene TRBD2, 5 bases. The germline V gene has CDR1 SQVTM and CDR2 ANQGSEA. V was cut by 0 bases and J by 0 bases, with 12 bases left in between. This CDR3 has 16 residues. As DNA, the CDR3 is TGCAGCGTTGAAGATGGAAGAGGGAACTCCTACAATGAGCAGTTCTTC. It specifies CSVEDGRGNSYNEQFF.

This clone was observed a few times. The chain employs TRBV30 and TRBJ2-1; the match to TRBD2 covers 7 bases. J lost 4 bases, V lost 4 bases, and 13 bases had no gene match. Germline assignment: CDR1 GTSNPN and CDR2 SVGIG (reference sequence). The length of the CDR3 is 16 residues. The CDR3 here is CAWTPVGEGLYNEQFF. CDR3 coding DNA: TGTGCCTGGACCCCAGTGGGGGAGGGCCTTTACAATGAGCAGTTCTTC.